The 29 T cell receptor beta chains listed next were all sequenced from one sample in a study of lymphopenia after photon versus proton radiotherapy. Using immunoSEQ multiplex PCR, the repertoire was profiled, and TCRdb retains in-frame clones only, with some absent. The table lists approximately 150,000 clones, around nine tenths of them singletons, with approximately 4.8% in the top ten. This specimen was peripheral blood, taken from a patient treated with photon-based radiotherapy. These receptors all come from a man aged 45-65 years with gastric cancer.

This chain joins TRBV4-2 and TRBJ2-3, with D perhaps TRBD2 (6 bases). Germline V lookup: CDR1 LGHNA, CDR2 YNFKEQ. V was clipped by 1 base and J by 0 bases, with 14 bases between them. CDR3 size: 17 residues. This chain's CDR3 is CASSQGTAGTSTDTQYF. CDR3 coding DNA: TGTGCCAGCAGCCAAGGGACGGCGGGGACTAGCACAGATACGCAGTATTTT.

As for this clone: The same CDR3 also results from other DNA sequences found in this sample. The DNA for the CDR3 is TGTGCCAGCAGCTTAGGGGGCAATGGCTACACCTTC. Protein sequence: CASSLGGNGYTF. The chain joins TRBV7-9 to TRBJ1-2; weak D call: TRBD1 (5 bases). This CDR3 comprises 12 residues. Germline V lookup: CDR1 SEHNR, CDR2 FQNEAQ (reference sequence). Trimming stripped 1 base from V and 6 bases from J, with 6 bases between.

The chain couples TRBV27 to TRBJ1-2; weak D call: TRBD1 (6 bases). The CDR3 is 14 residues long. CDR1 is MNHEY, CDR2 SMNVEV, per germline (reference sequence). Between the trimmed V and J ends, which lost 4 bases and 3 bases, there was a span of 12 bases. CDR3 DNA sequence: TGTGCCAGCAGTTCACTCAGGGGTTACTATGGCTACACCTTC. Protein: CASSSLRGYYGYTF.

The V call is TRBV9, the J call TRBJ2-2; 9 bases fit TRBD1. V lost 0 bases to trimming and J lost 7 bases; unmatched junction nucleotides: 7. This CDR3 is built from 16 residues. The germline CDR1 and CDR2 sequences are SGDLS and YYNGEE. CDR3: CASSVVGTGFIGELFF. DNA for the CDR3: TGTGCCAGCAGCGTAGTAGGGACAGGGTTCATCGGGGAGCTGTTTTTT. Drawing the rest from reference TRBV9 and TRBJ2-2, the complete variable domain is DSGVTQTPKHLITATGQRVTLRCSPRSGDLSVYWYQQSLDQGLQFLIQYYNGEERAKGNILERFSAQQFPDLHSELNLSSLELGDSALYFCASSVVGTGFIGELFFGEGSRLTVL.

V is TRBV25-1 and J is TRBJ1-3; weak D call: TRBD1 (6 bases). Trimming removed 6 bases at V and 7 bases at J, with 19 bases between. CDR3 length: 15 amino acids. Germline V gene data show CDR1 as MGHDK and CDR2 as SYGVNS. In DNA, the CDR3 is TGTGCCAGCAGCGGGGGGGGCCCCGAGCTGAACACCATATATTTT. As protein: CASSGGGPELNTIYF.

The chain employs TRBV6-5 and TRBJ2-7; no reliable D call. Germline CDR1 reads MNHEY; CDR2 reads SVGAGI. This CDR3 comprises 13 residues. Deletions cut 6 bases from V and 5 bases from J, with 14 bases between. The CDR3: CASRMQSFDEQYF. The CDR3 nucleotides are TGTGCCAGCAGGATGCAGTCGTTCGACGAGCAGTACTTC.

V and J are TRBV29-1 and TRBJ1-5; 9 bases are shared with TRBD1. The CDR3 runs to 13 residues. Trimming cost V 3 bases and J 5 bases; bases outside gene matches: 2. In germline, CDR1 is SQVTM, CDR2 ANQGSEA. CDR3 bases: TGCAGCGTTGAGGGACAGGGAGATCAGCCCCAGCATTTT. It codes for CSVEGQGDQPQHF.

The rearrangement uses TRBV7-2 and TRBJ1-1, with TRBD1 as a possible D gene (5 bases). CDR3 length: 14 residues. V was cut by 3 bases and J by 6 bases, with 14 bases left in between. Germline CDR1 reads SGHTA; CDR2 reads FQGNSA. The CDR3 sequence: CASSFSTVPPEAFF. The DNA of the CDR3 is TGTGCCAGCAGCTTCTCGACAGTACCCCCTGAAGCTTTCTTT.

The CDR3 DNA follows: TGCGCCAGCAGCTTCCGGGACAGGAGCTACGAGCAGTACTTC. Its protein is CASSFRDRSYEQYF. The V gene is TRBV5-1, the J gene TRBJ2-7; TRBD1 agrees at 8 bases. V was clipped by 2 bases and J by 3 bases; unmatched bases: 4. Per the germline V gene, CDR1 is SGHRS and CDR2 is YFSETQ. CDR3 length: 14 residues. Together with reference TRBV5-1 and TRBJ2-7, the CDR3 gives the full variable domain: KAGVTQTPRYLIKTRGQQVTLSCSPISGHRSVSWYQQTPGQGLQFLFEYFSETQRNKGNFPGRFSGRQFSNSRSEMNVSTLELGDSALYLCASSFRDRSYEQYFGPGTRLTVT.

V is TRBV6-1 and J is TRBJ2-1; 8 nucleotides match TRBD2. Germline V gene sequence: CDR1 MNHNS, CDR2 SASEGT. Trimming at V came to 0 bases and at J to 7 bases, leaving 8 bases not matched to a gene. This CDR3 comprises 16 residues. The CDR3 protein is CASSEASGGPWNEQFF. The CDR3, as DNA: TGTGCCAGCAGTGAAGCTTCGGGAGGGCCGTGGAATGAGCAGTTCTTC.

The chain is built from TRBV6-1 and TRBJ2-7; 12 positions match TRBD2. This CDR3 spans 15 amino acids. Germline CDR1 MNHNS, CDR2 SASEGT. Unmatched junction bases numbered 5, after V lost 4 bases and J lost 4 bases. Written as DNA, the CDR3 is TGTGCCAGCAGTGTCTGGACTAGCGGGAAGTACGAGCAGTACTTC. This codes for CASSVWTSGKYEQYF.

The genes are TRBV11-3 and TRBJ2-3; D may be TRBD1 or TRBD2 (6 bases each). Trimming pared 5 bases from V and 14 bases from J, leaving 20 bases between. The length of the CDR3 is 13 residues. The germline V gene has CDR1 SGHNT and CDR2 YENEEA. The chain's CDR3 is CASSPWSGGRRYF. In DNA, the CDR3 is TGTGCCAGCAGCCCATGGTCTGGGGGGCGTCGGTATTTT.

The chain joins TRBV7-2 to TRBJ1-1, with D perhaps TRBD1 (6 bases). The CDR3 has 13 residues. Trimming took 8 bases from V and 1 from J, leaving 11 bases between them. Germline V gene lookup returns CDR1 SGHTA and CDR2 FQGNSA. The CDR3 reads CASGLQGNTEAFF. The CDR3 DNA reads TGTGCCAGCGGCCTACAGGGGAACACTGAAGCTTTCTTT.

This clone was found once. The same CDR3 arises from other DNA sequences in this sample as well. This rearrangement joins TRBV5-1 to TRBJ1-5; 7 nucleotides match TRBD1. This CDR3 contains 15 residues. Germline V CDR1 and CDR2: SGHRS, YFSETQ. With V trimmed by 0 bases and J by 4 bases, 4 bases remained unmatched. DNA of the CDR3: TGCGCCAGCAGCTTGGGGGGACAGATTAATCAGCCCCAGCATTTT. Its translation is CASSLGGQINQPQHF.

This clone appeared once. This chain uses TRBV18 with TRBJ2-4, with D unclear. The germline gives CDR1 KGHSH, CDR2 LQKENI. The length of the CDR3 is 16 residues. The V end lost 1 base, the J end lost 3 bases, and 13 bases lay between the germline ends. The CDR3 DNA reads as TGTGCCAGCTCACCACTCAGGAGTATAGGCAAAAACATTCAGTACTTC. Translating it yields CASSPLRSIGKNIQYF.

The rearrangement links TRBV19 to TRBJ1-2, with 7 bases aligning to TRBD1. Germline CDR1 is LNHDA and CDR2 is SQIVND (reference sequence). This CDR3 is built from 15 residues. V trimming: 2 bases; J trimming: 4 bases; junction bases outside the gene matches: 7. The CDR3: CASSILYRGTYGYTF. The DNA of the CDR3 is TGTGCCAGTAGTATACTGTACAGGGGCACCTATGGCTACACCTTC.

Here the CDR3 reads CASSQEFQTSGRNEQYF. CDR3 DNA sequence: TGCGCCAGCAGCCAAGAGTTCCAAACTAGCGGAAGGAACGAGCAGTACTTC. V and J are TRBV4-1 and TRBJ2-7; TRBD2 matches at 8 bases. Germline CDR1 reads MGHRA; CDR2 reads YSYEKL. Trimming cost V 0 bases and J 5 bases; bases outside gene matches: 12. The CDR3 consists of 17 residues.

This clone appeared a single time. V is TRBV5-6 and J is TRBJ1-1, with D hard to call. CDR1 SGHDT and CDR2 YYEEEE come from the germline V gene. The germline V and J ends were trimmed by 0 bases and 0 bases, with 3 bases remaining between them. This CDR3 region has 13 residues. CDR3 in amino acids: CASSLGLNTEAFF. The CDR3 bases are TGTGCCAGCAGCTTGGGTCTGAACACTGAAGCTTTCTTT.

This rearrangement joins TRBV23-1 to TRBJ1-3; 12 bases are a match to TRBD1. TRBV23-1 is assigned to the ORF class and has an uncertain function. The V and J ends lost 6 bases and 3 bases, in that order; junction bases with no gene match: 9. The CDR3 has 17 amino acids. The CDR3 spells CASSPRRDRGLGNTIYF. CDR3 bases: TGCGCCAGCAGCCCCCGCCGGGACAGGGGGCTTGGAAACACCATATATTTT.

The chain couples TRBV7-9 to TRBJ2-1; D is ambiguous. Germline loops: CDR1 SEHNR, CDR2 FQNEAQ (reference sequence). V lost 3 bases, J lost 2 bases, and 11 bases lay in between. The CDR3 runs to 15 residues. CDR3 coding DNA: TGTGCCAGCAGCTTGGACGGATTGACCTACAATGAGCAGTTCTTC. Protein product: CASSLDGLTYNEQFF.

The chain has TRBV5-6 and TRBJ1-2; D perhaps matches TRBD1 (6 bases). Germline lookup yields CDR1 SGHDT and CDR2 YYEEEE. V lost 5 bases, J lost 7 bases, and 18 bases lay in between. The CDR3 has 14 amino acids. As DNA, the CDR3 is TGTGCCAGCAGGCCAAGACACAGGGCTGGTGGCTACACCTTC. It translates to CASRPRHRAGGYTF. The variable domain in full, completed from reference TRBV5-6 and TRBJ1-2, reads DAGVTQSPTHLIKTRGQQVTLRCSPKSGHDTVSWYQQALGQGPQFIFQYYEEEERQRGNFPDRFSGHQFPNYSSELNVNALLLGDSALYLCASRPRHRAGGYTFGSGTRLTVV.

The chain uses TRBV4-2 and TRBJ2-7; 7 positions match TRBD2. V dropped 1 base and J dropped 2; count of bases not matched to a gene: 5. The germline gives CDR1 LGHNA, CDR2 YNFKEQ. The CDR3 runs to 15 residues. CDR3 DNA: TGTGCCAGCAGCCAAGGGGGGGGTTTAACCTACGAGCAGTACTTC. It yields the protein CASSQGGGLTYEQYF.

The rearrangement links TRBV7-8 to TRBJ2-3, with TRBD2 as a possible D gene (5 bases). V lost 8 bases and J lost 4, with 25 bases in between. Germline V gene data show CDR1 as SGHVS and CDR2 as FQNEAQ. This CDR3 region has 17 residues. The CDR3 is CASFRLIASSSPDTQYF. The CDR3, as DNA: TGTGCCAGCTTCCGCTTAATAGCTAGCTCGTCCCCAGATACGCAGTATTTT.

This sequence joins TRBV14 and TRBJ2-1; 8 bases line up with TRBD2. Trimming cost V 0 bases and J 6 bases; bases outside gene matches: 10. Germline V gives CDR1 SGHDN, CDR2 FVKESK. This CDR3 comprises 17 residues. The CDR3 region has the DNA TGTGCCAGCAGCCAAGATCTTCCGGGACTAGGAGGCAATGAGCAGTTCTTC. Amino acids: CASSQDLPGLGGNEQFF. The variable domain in full, completed from reference TRBV14 and TRBJ2-1, reads EAGVTQFPSHSVIEKGQTVTLRCDPISGHDNLYWYRRVMGKEIKFLLHFVKESKQDESGMPNNRFLAERTGGTYSTLKVQPAELEDSGVYFCASSQDLPGLGGNEQFFGPGTRLTVL.

V gene TRBV10-3 combines with J gene TRBJ2-1; 11 bases align to TRBD2. There are 15 residues in the CDR3. After removal of 4 bases from V and 5 bases from J, the junction contained 4 bases not matched to a gene. From germline, CDR1 is ENHRY and CDR2 SYGVKD. For the CDR3, the DNA is TGTGCCATCAGTGGGACTAGCGGGCTAGACAATGAGCAGTTCTTC. This sequence encodes CAISGTSGLDNEQFF.

The rearrangement uses TRBV14 and TRBJ2-3, with D possibly TRBD2 on 6 matching bases. V was clipped by 1 base and J by 4 bases, with 15 bases between them. From germline, CDR1 is SGHDN and CDR2 FVKESK. This CDR3 has 16 residues. CDR3 loop: CASSQGASGAADTQYF. CDR3 DNA sequence: TGTGCCAGCAGCCAAGGGGCGTCGGGAGCGGCAGATACGCAGTATTTT.

The gene calls are TRBV6-6 and TRBJ2-2; D unresolved. The length of the CDR3 is 13 residues. Germline assignment: CDR1 MNHNY and CDR2 SVGAGI (reference sequence). Between the trimmed V and J ends, which lost 2 bases and 7 bases, there was a span of 8 bases. The CDR3 DNA reads as TGTGCCAGCAGTTACGGCGTTGACGGGGAGCTGTTTTTT. Translating gives CASSYGVDGELFF.

This clone was counted a few times. The rearrangement uses TRBV28 and TRBJ1-1; the match to TRBD1 covers 10 bases. CDR3 length: 15 residues. J gave up 6 bases and V 5 bases, and 9 bases lay outside the gene matches. Germline values: CDR1 MDHEN, CDR2 SYDVKM. The CDR3 DNA sequence: TGTGCCAGCAGTCCATCGGACAGGGGGTCCGCTGAAGCTTTCTTT. It yields the protein CASSPSDRGSAEAFF.

The V and J genes are TRBV5-1 and TRBJ2-3, with unresolved D. V lost 5 bases, J lost 0 bases, and 10 bases lay in between. CDR3 length: 14 residues. The germline V gene encodes CDR1 SGHRS and CDR2 YFSETQ. The CDR3: CASRERKSTDTQYF. The CDR3 nucleotides are TGCGCCAGCAGAGAACGGAAGAGCACAGATACGCAGTATTTT.